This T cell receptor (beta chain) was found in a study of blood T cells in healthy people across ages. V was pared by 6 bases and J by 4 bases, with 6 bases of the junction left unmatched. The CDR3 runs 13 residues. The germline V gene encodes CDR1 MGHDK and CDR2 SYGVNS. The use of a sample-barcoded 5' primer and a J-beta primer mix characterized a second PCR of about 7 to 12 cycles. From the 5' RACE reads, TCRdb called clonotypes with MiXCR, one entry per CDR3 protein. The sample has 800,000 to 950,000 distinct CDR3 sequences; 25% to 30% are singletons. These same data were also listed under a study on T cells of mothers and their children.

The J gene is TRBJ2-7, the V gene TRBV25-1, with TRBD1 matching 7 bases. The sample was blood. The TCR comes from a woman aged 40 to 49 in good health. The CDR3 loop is CASSKTGFYEQYF. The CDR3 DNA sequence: TGTGCCAGCAGCAAGACAGGGTTTTACGAGCAGTACTTC.